One and the same sample provided the 20 T cell receptor beta chains below, sequenced in a study of long-term antiretroviral therapy in people with HIV. Survey-level resolution applied to immunoSEQ assay v3.0. Method: immunoSEQ multiplex PCR; TCRdb's copy keeps in-frame clones and lacks some. This sample has roughly 18,000 clones; roughly 84% occur once, and the top ten carry approximately 8%. The material was unsorted PBMCs, obtained 0.9 years after starting antiretroviral therapy. Receptor source: a young man with HIV.

The chain carries TRBV9 and TRBJ2-2, with D possibly TRBD1 on 6 matching bases. The V gene's germline CDR1 is SGDLS and CDR2 YYNGEE. The V gene lost 3 bases and the J gene lost 3 bases, with 9 bases spanning the gap. This CDR3 is built from 14 residues. CDR3 nucleotide sequence: TGTGCCAGCAGCGCACAGGGAGACACCGGGGAGCTGTTTTTT. This sequence encodes CASSAQGDTGELFF.

A remark on this clone: One junction end disagrees with the germline gene, perhaps due to a read error. The V and J genes are TRBV18 and TRBJ1-2; D remains ambiguous. The germline V gene has CDR1 KGHSH and CDR2 LQKENI. The CDR3 is 13 amino acids. The CDR3 here is CANSDATDYGYTF. The CDR3 nucleotides are TGTGCCAACTCAGATGCCACGGACTATGGCTACACCTTC.

The chain uses TRBV27 and TRBJ2-1; D call uncertain. In germline, CDR1 is MNHEY, CDR2 SMNVEV (reference sequence). The CDR3 covers 13 residues. V gave up 3 bases and J gave up 3 bases, with 6 bases separating them. The CDR3 sequence is CASSFGFYNEQFF. The CDR3 region has the DNA TGTGCCAGCAGTTTCGGGTTCTACAATGAGCAGTTCTTC.

This clone was counted a few times. The chain links TRBV2 to TRBJ1-5, with no clear D. V lost 4 bases to trimming and J lost 5 bases, with 6 bases between them. Per the germline V gene, CDR1 is SNHLY and CDR2 is FYNNEI. This CDR3 has 12 amino acids. DNA for the CDR3: TGTGCCAGCAGTGTCTTGGATCAGCCCCAGCATTTT. Its protein product is CASSVLDQPQHF.

The chain employs TRBV5-1 and TRBJ1-1; D ambiguous. The CDR3 runs to 17 residues. Trimming cost V 5 bases and J 1 base, with 21 bases left between them. Germline V lookup: CDR1 SGHRS, CDR2 YFSETQ. The chain's CDR3 is CASSSNRGGLWNTEAFF. The DNA for the CDR3 is TGCGCCAGCAGTTCGAATCGTGGTGGGCTATGGAACACTGAAGCTTTCTTT. The complete variable domain, with remaining parts taken from reference TRBV5-1 and TRBJ1-1, reads KAGVTQTPRYLIKTRGQQVTLSCSPISGHRSVSWYQQTPGQGLQFLFEYFSETQRNKGNFPGRFSGRQFSNSRSEMNVSTLELGDSALYLCASSSNRGGLWNTEAFFGQGTRLTVV.

This clone was seen only a few times. V and J are TRBV19 and TRBJ1-4, with D unclear. Germline V CDR1 and CDR2: LNHDA, SQIVND (reference sequence). V lost 7 bases to trimming and J lost 3 bases, with 12 bases between them. The CDR3 length is 14 residues. The CDR3 sequence is CASTFTRANEKLFF. CDR3 nucleotides: TGTGCCAGTACCTTTACTAGGGCTAATGAAAAACTGTTTTTT.

The V gene is TRBV19, the J gene TRBJ2-5; possibly TRBD1 or TRBD2 for D (6 bases each). The CDR3 totals 13 residues. The germline V gene encodes CDR1 LNHDA and CDR2 SQIVND (reference sequence). Deletions cut 3 bases from V and 7 bases from J, with 12 bases between. CDR3 bases: TGTGCCAGTAGTATTGGGGGGCATGGGACCCAGTACTTC. Its protein is CASSIGGHGTQYF.

The V and J genes are TRBV2 and TRBJ1-1; D gene uncertain. The CDR3 has 14 residues. Germline CDR1 is SNHLY and CDR2 is FYNNEI. The germline V and J ends were trimmed by 6 bases and 2 bases, with 13 bases remaining between them. The chain's CDR3 is CASSPQTQNTEAFF. The DNA for the CDR3 is TGTGCCAGCAGCCCCCAAACCCAAAACACTGAAGCTTTCTTT.

The chain combines TRBV19 with TRBJ2-3; no clear D. Germline CDR1 reads LNHDA; CDR2 reads SQIVND (reference sequence). The V and J ends lost 3 bases and 4 bases respectively, with 14 bases between them. The CDR3 consists of 15 residues. CDR3 protein: CASSMGSRLSDTQYF. The CDR3 nucleotides are TGTGCCAGTAGTATGGGCTCTAGACTTTCAGATACGCAGTATTTT.

The chain is built from TRBV30 and TRBJ1-1; D is undetermined. V was clipped by 2 bases and J by 10 bases, with 14 bases between them. There are 12 residues in the CDR3. From germline, CDR1 is GTSNPN and CDR2 SVGIG (reference sequence). The chain's CDR3 is CAWSPSRRVAFF. CDR3 in DNA: TGTGCCTGGAGTCCATCCCGGAGGGTAGCTTTCTTT.

The V call is TRBV5-1, the J call TRBJ2-2; no clear D gene. V was cut by 3 bases and J by 0 bases, with 12 bases left in between. Germline V lookup: CDR1 SGHRS, CDR2 YFSETQ. The CDR3 is 16 residues long. The CDR3 region is CASSSGSTTNTGELFF. DNA of the CDR3: TGCGCCAGCAGCTCCGGCAGCACTACGAACACCGGGGAGCTGTTTTTT.

This clone was counted between two and nine times. The V gene is TRBV19, the J gene TRBJ1-3; TRBD1 is a possible D gene (5 bases). Germline CDR1 and CDR2: LNHDA and SQIVND (reference sequence). The CDR3 sequence is 18 residues long. V lost 9 bases to trimming and J lost 4 bases, with 28 bases between them. The CDR3 DNA is TGTGCCAGCACCAAGCAGGTCGGTCGGACAAGTCGAGGAAACACCATATATTTT. Its translation: CASTKQVGRTSRGNTIYF.

The chain uses TRBV18 and TRBJ1-3; weak D call: TRBD1 (5 bases). V lost 5 bases and J lost 4, with 18 bases in between. Germline CDR1 KGHSH, CDR2 LQKENI. CDR3 size: 16 residues. DNA for the CDR3: TGTGCCAGCTCAAGATCCTCGGGGGGAGCCGGAAACACCATATATTTT. Translating gives CASSRSSGGAGNTIYF.

V and J are TRBV9 and TRBJ2-1; 8 bases line up with TRBD2. Germline CDR1 SGDLS, CDR2 YYNGEE. J gave up 0 bases and V 3 bases, and 2 bases lay outside the gene matches. This CDR3 is built from 15 residues. The CDR3 DNA follows: TGTGCCAGCAGCGACCGGGGGGGCTCCTACAATGAGCAGTTCTTC. Its protein product is CASSDRGGSYNEQFF. Full variable domain (outside the CDR3, taken from reference TRBV9 and TRBJ2-1): DSGVTQTPKHLITATGQRVTLRCSPRSGDLSVYWYQQSLDQGLQFLIQYYNGEERAKGNILERFSAQQFPDLHSELNLSSLELGDSALYFCASSDRGGSYNEQFFGPGTRLTVL.

The chain joins TRBV2 to TRBJ1-1, with 9 bases fitting TRBD1. Trimming at V came to 10 bases and at J to 0 bases, leaving 6 bases not matched to a gene. Germline V gives CDR1 SNHLY, CDR2 FYNNEI. There are 14 residues in the CDR3. DNA of the CDR3: TGTGCCACGGGACAGGGAGGTTTGAACACTGAAGCTTTCTTT. Its protein is CATGQGGLNTEAFF.

The genes are TRBV2 and TRBJ1-2, with 7 nucleotides matching TRBD1. CDR3 length equals 14 residues. The germline V gene has CDR1 SNHLY and CDR2 FYNNEI. The V gene end was trimmed by 6 bases and the J gene end by 8 bases; junction bases not matched to a gene: 12. CDR3 in DNA: TGTGCCAGCAGGGGGGACAGTGAGGGTTTGGGCTACACCTTC. It codes for CASRGDSEGLGYTF.

This clone was found a few times. The J gene is TRBJ2-7, the V gene TRBV28; D gene unclear. V was clipped by 5 bases and J by 4 bases, with 9 bases between them. CDR1 and CDR2 (germline): MDHEN, SYDVKM. The CDR3 runs to 12 residues. In DNA, the CDR3 is TGTGCCAGCAGTACCCTGGGGTACGAGCAGTACTTC. Encoded protein: CASSTLGYEQYF.

With regard to this clone: At one end the junction does not follow the germline gene, possibly because of a read error. This rearrangement joins TRBV7-7 to TRBJ2-5, with 14 bases fitting TRBD2. Germline CDR1 is SSHAT and CDR2 is FNYEAQ (reference sequence). The CDR3 runs 18 residues. The CDR3 here is CASSFASTSGGAGETQYF. The CDR3 nucleotides are TGTGCTAGCAGCTTTGCATCGACTAGCGGGGGGGCCGGGGAGACCCAGTACTTC. The full variable domain, in which reference TRBV7-7 and TRBJ2-5 provide the parts outside the CDR3, is GAGVSQSPRYKVTKRGQDVTLRCDPISSHATLYWYQQALGQGPEFLTYFNYEAQPDKSGLPSDRFSAERPEGSISTLTIQRTEQRDSAMYRCASSFASTSGGAGETQYFGPGTRLLVL.

The chain employs TRBV5-1 and TRBJ2-2, with D perhaps matching TRBD1 (6 bases). The CDR3 runs to 16 residues. Germline V lookup: CDR1 SGHRS, CDR2 YFSETQ. Trimming took off 2 bases at V and 1 base at J, with 12 bases between the two ends. This chain's CDR3 is CASSFKPGQNTGELFF. The CDR3 DNA reads as TGCGCCAGCAGCTTCAAACCGGGACAGAACACCGGGGAGCTGTTTTTT.

The chain is built from TRBV5-1 and TRBJ1-1; TRBD1 matches at 7 bases. From germline, CDR1 is SGHRS and CDR2 YFSETQ. The V segment lost 4 bases and the J segment 4 bases; nucleotides outside the gene matches: 4. The CDR3 consists of 13 residues. The CDR3 DNA is TGCGCCAGCAGCAACGCAGGGGGCACTGAAGCTTTCTTT. Translation gives CASSNAGGTEAFF.